A single sample is the source of the 30 T cell receptor beta chains below, sequenced in a study of OX40 agonist ivuxolimab in advanced cancers. The assay was immunoSEQ multiplex PCR, and TCRdb's table has in-frame clones only and misses some. The sample carries approximately 75,000 clones, roughly 90% recorded once. Sequences were derived from CD4+ or CD8+ T cells sorted from blood, sampled in a trial of the OX40 agonist ivuxolimab. These receptors all come from an adult with an advanced solid tumor such as melanoma, head and neck, liver or kidney cancer.

The rearrangement uses TRBV29-1 and TRBJ1-1, with unresolved D. Per germline, CDR1 SQVTM and CDR2 ANQGSEA. The CDR3 has 10 residues. Trimming removed 7 bases from V and 5 bases from J, with 8 bases in between. The DNA for the CDR3 is TGCAGCGGACAAGTGACTGAAGCTTTCTTT. This encodes CSGQVTEAFF.

V usage is TRBV18 and J usage is TRBJ1-2; TRBD1 agrees at 9 bases. V was pared by 3 bases and J by 7 bases, with 6 bases of the junction left unmatched. The CDR3 consists of 14 residues. Germline V CDR1 and CDR2: KGHSH, LQKENI. DNA for the CDR3: TGTGCCAGCTCACCCCGGACAGGGGAAGGTGGCTACACCTTC. Translating it yields CASSPRTGEGGYTF.

J is TRBJ2-7 and V is TRBV7-9; D perhaps matches TRBD2 (5 bases). Trimming removed 2 bases from V and 2 bases from J, with 7 bases in between. CDR3 size: 13 residues. Germline V lookup: CDR1 SEHNR, CDR2 FQNEAQ (reference sequence). The CDR3 region is CASSLRGPYEQYF. The CDR3 nucleotides are TGTGCCAGCAGCTTACGAGGGCCCTACGAGCAGTACTTC.

This chain links TRBV7-2 with TRBJ2-1; D ambiguous. Germline CDR1 reads SGHTA; CDR2 reads FQGNSA. The CDR3 loop spans 13 amino acids. Trimming took off 5 bases at V and 1 base at J, with 6 bases between the two ends. The chain's CDR3 is CASSHGSYNEQFF. CDR3 sequence (DNA): TGTGCCAGCAGCCACGGGTCCTACAATGAGCAGTTCTTC.

The rearrangement links TRBV6-5 to TRBJ1-2; 7 bases are a match to TRBD1. This CDR3 has 15 residues. V lost 0 bases, J lost 3 bases, and 4 bases stayed unmatched. Germline V gene sequence: CDR1 MNHEY, CDR2 SVGAGI. In nucleotides, the CDR3 is TGTGCCAGCAGTTACTCGGGAACAGGGGACTATGGCTACACCTTC. Translated, it gives CASSYSGTGDYGYTF.

This rearrangement joins TRBV7-3 to TRBJ2-1; TRBD2 matches 11 bases. The CDR3 loop spans 15 amino acids. V lost 5 bases and J lost 7; bases outside the gene matches: 7. Germline values: CDR1 SGHTA, CDR2 FQGTGA. CDR3 nucleotides: TGTGCCAGCAGCCCTCGACTAGCGGGGACGAATGAGCAGTTCTTC. This codes for CASSPRLAGTNEQFF.

This clone is a singleton in its sample. The chain links TRBV29-1 to TRBJ2-7; D may correspond to TRBD1 or TRBD2 (5 bases each). V lost 2 bases to trimming and J lost 3 bases, with 8 bases between them. From germline, CDR1 is SQVTM and CDR2 ANQGSEA. This CDR3 has 12 amino acids. The CDR3 DNA is TGCAGCGTTGAATTGGGGGTCTACGAGCAGTACTTC. Translation gives CSVELGVYEQYF.

The chain joins TRBV6-6 to TRBJ2-2; TRBD2 agrees at 11 bases. The trim removed 4 bases at V and 5 bases at J, leaving 6 bases unmatched. The CDR3 is 16 amino acids. CDR1 is MNHNY, CDR2 SVGAGI, per germline (reference sequence). The CDR3 is CASSSTIAGGTGELFF. CDR3 bases: TGTGCCAGCAGTTCAACAATAGCGGGAGGGACCGGGGAGCTGTTTTTT.

The V call is TRBV4-3, the J call TRBJ2-1, with 12 nucleotides matching TRBD2. CDR1 is LGHNA, CDR2 YSLEER, per germline. The junction had 6 bases not matched to a gene; V was cut back by 0 bases and J by 9 bases. The CDR3 has 16 residues. The CDR3 region has the DNA TGCGCCAGCAGCCAAGATAGCCTAGCGGGGGGGACTGAGCAGTTCTTC. It translates to CASSQDSLAGGTEQFF.

The chain combines TRBV5-1 with TRBJ1-4; 7 nucleotides match TRBD1. Germline V gene sequence: CDR1 SGHRS, CDR2 YFSETQ. J gave up 0 bases and V 2 bases, and 10 bases lay outside the gene matches. The CDR3 has 18 residues. CDR3 region: CASSFIVLGQSTNEKLFF. The CDR3, as DNA: TGCGCCAGCAGCTTTATCGTATTGGGACAGTCAACTAATGAAAAACTGTTTTTT.

The rearrangement links TRBV7-2 to TRBJ2-4; D is undetermined. Germline V gene lookup returns CDR1 SGHTA and CDR2 FQGNSA. V was clipped by 0 bases and J by 5 bases, with 8 bases between them. There are 14 residues in the CDR3. The CDR3 sequence is CASSLAGRENIQYF. The CDR3, as DNA: TGTGCCAGCAGCTTAGCAGGACGCGAAAACATTCAGTACTTC.

This clone was counted a single time. This chain uses TRBV30 with TRBJ2-7; the match to TRBD1 covers 9 bases. Germline CDR1 and CDR2: GTSNPN and SVGIG (reference sequence). V trimming: 7 bases; J trimming: 2 bases; junction bases outside the gene matches: 6. This CDR3 has 13 amino acids. The CDR3 is CASRQGGTYEQYF. The CDR3 coding sequence is TGTGCCTCTAGACAGGGGGGAACCTACGAGCAGTACTTC.

This clone turned up a few times. The chain links TRBV28 to TRBJ1-1; 8 bases fit TRBD1. The CDR3 length is 17 residues. The germline gives CDR1 MDHEN, CDR2 SYDVKM. V lost 2 bases and J lost 0; bases outside the gene matches: 8. The CDR3 DNA is TGTGCCAGCAGTTTAACTACCGGGACAGGAATGAACACTGAAGCTTTCTTT. Translated, it gives CASSLTTGTGMNTEAFF.

This clone is a singleton in its sample. The chain combines TRBV5-1 with TRBJ2-5; D might be TRBD2 (6 bases). V was shortened by 2 bases and J by 5 bases, with 16 bases between the two germline ends. The CDR3 totals 15 residues. Looked up from germline, CDR1 is SGHRS and CDR2 is YFSETQ. This chain's CDR3 is CASSLPGGGGETQYF. CDR3 DNA sequence: TGCGCCAGCAGCTTACCTGGGGGAGGAGGCGAGACCCAGTACTTC.

The chain combines TRBV6-1 with TRBJ2-5, with TRBD1 matching 9 bases. Trimming cost V 1 base and J 5 bases; bases outside gene matches: 17. The CDR3 is 19 residues long. Germline loops: CDR1 MNHNS, CDR2 SASEGT. For the CDR3, the DNA is TGTGCCAGCAGTGAAGAAAAGGGGGCCGGGACAGGGAGTCTGGAGACCCAGTACTTC. It codes for CASSEEKGAGTGSLETQYF.

Worth noting for this clone: The junction departs from germline at one end; a sequencing error may be responsible. The genes are TRBV7-9 and TRBJ1-2; no definite D call. The CDR3 consists of 14 residues. Per the germline V gene, CDR1 is SEHNR and CDR2 is FQNEAQ (reference sequence). In DNA form, the CDR3 reads TGTGCCAGCACCTTAGGAACGGTTACCTATGGCTACACCTTC. It codes for CASTLGTVTYGYTF.

The chain uses TRBV6-5 and TRBJ1-2; TRBD1 aligns across 11 bases. The CDR3 is 14 residues long. The germline CDR1 and CDR2 sequences are MNHEY and SVGAGI. V dropped 6 bases and J dropped 4; count of bases not matched to a gene: 4. In nucleotides, the CDR3 is TGTGCCAGCAGGCGGACAGGGGGCAGCTATGGCTACACCTTC. It translates to CASRRTGGSYGYTF.

The CDR3: CASSRDHSLLQGAGNTIYF. CDR3 coding DNA: TGCGCCAGCAGCCGAGACCATTCTCTTTTACAGGGGGCTGGAAACACCATATATTTT. This chain connects TRBV4-1 to TRBJ1-3, with 8 bases that match TRBD1. Germline-derived CDR1 and CDR2 are MGHRA and YSYEKL. The CDR3 is 19 residues long. V shed 4 bases and J 2 bases; nucleotides not matched to a gene: 16.

For the CDR3, the DNA is TGTGCCAGCAGCCGGGACCAGTACCAAGAGACCCAGTACTTC. This gives the protein CASSRDQYQETQYF. The chain uses TRBV2 and TRBJ2-5; the D gene could be TRBD1 or TRBD2 (5 bases each). The CDR3 length is 14 residues. V was clipped by 6 bases and J by 0 bases, with 11 bases between them. Germline lookup yields CDR1 SNHLY and CDR2 FYNNEI.

This chain links TRBV9 with TRBJ2-5; the match to TRBD1 covers 10 bases. The CDR3 runs 16 residues. The germline V gene has CDR1 SGDLS and CDR2 YYNGEE. The V and J ends lost 3 bases and 5 bases, in that order; junction bases with no gene match: 10. In DNA, the CDR3 is TGTGCCAGCAGCGCCAATCAGGGACAGGGGTACGAGACCCAGTACTTC. Translated, it gives CASSANQGQGYETQYF. The full variable domain, with the rest looked up from reference TRBV9 and TRBJ2-5, is DSGVTQTPKHLITATGQRVTLRCSPRSGDLSVYWYQQSLDQGLQFLIQYYNGEERAKGNILERFSAQQFPDLHSELNLSSLELGDSALYFCASSANQGQGYETQYFGPGTRLLVL.

The chain uses TRBV7-2 and TRBJ2-7; the D gene could be TRBD1 or TRBD2 (5 bases each). Looked up from germline, CDR1 is SGHTA and CDR2 is FQGNSA. CDR3 length: 14 amino acids. V dropped 8 bases and J dropped 3 bases, with 17 bases sitting between them. The CDR3 DNA is TGTGCCAGCGTACCACTTGGGGGTAGCTACGAGCAGTACTTC. This encodes CASVPLGGSYEQYF.

This sequence joins TRBV28 and TRBJ2-7, with 7 bases that match TRBD1. The CDR3 length is 14 residues. Germline V gene sequence: CDR1 MDHEN, CDR2 SYDVKM. V gave up 11 bases and J gave up 0 bases; unmatched junction bases: 10. The CDR3 reads CAGSDGTVSYEQYF. CDR3 sequence (DNA): TGTGCCGGTTCAGACGGGACAGTCTCCTACGAGCAGTACTTC.

This clone was observed once. The chain has TRBV27 and TRBJ2-3; TRBD2 matches at 8 bases. Germline values: CDR1 MNHEY, CDR2 SMNVEV (reference sequence). V lost 4 bases, J lost 9 bases, and 6 bases stayed unmatched. The length of the CDR3 is 13 residues. The CDR3 DNA sequence: TGTGCCAGCAGTTCCTTAGCGGGGAAAACGCAGTATTTT. The encoded protein is CASSSLAGKTQYF.

The chain couples TRBV11-3 to TRBJ2-5, with 15 positions matching TRBD2. CDR3 length: 17 residues. V shed 5 bases, J shed 5 bases, and the junction held 9 bases outside the gene matches. Germline lookup yields CDR1 SGHNT and CDR2 YENEEA. The CDR3 spells CASSPGLAGGAVETQYF. CDR3 nucleotides: TGTGCCAGCAGCCCCGGACTAGCGGGAGGGGCCGTTGAGACCCAGTACTTC.

J is TRBJ2-3 and V is TRBV6-5; possible D gene TRBD2, 5 bases. The CDR3 is made up of 12 amino acids. Germline CDR1 MNHEY, CDR2 SVGAGI. With 11 bases removed from V and 3 bases from J, the gap between germline ends came to 12 bases. This CDR3 reads CAVGGLTDTQYF. The CDR3 DNA is TGTGCCGTTGGAGGCTTGACAGATACGCAGTATTTT.

The chain joins TRBV7-9 to TRBJ2-7, with D perhaps TRBD1 (5 bases). The germline V gene encodes CDR1 SEHNR and CDR2 FQNEAQ (reference sequence). V lost 1 base to trimming and J lost 3 bases, with 10 bases between them. This CDR3 is 14 amino acids long. CDR3 sequence (DNA): TGTGCCAGCAGCTTAGGCGACAGAGGCTACGAGCAGTACTTC. Amino acid sequence: CASSLGDRGYEQYF.

V and J are TRBV10-1 and TRBJ2-3, with no clear D. This CDR3 has 14 amino acids. The ends were cut back, 2 bases at V and 3 bases at J, with 9 bases in the middle. In germline, CDR1 is WNHNN, CDR2 SYGVQD (reference sequence). The CDR3 region is CASSESPATDTQYF. CDR3 bases: TGCGCCAGCAGTGAGAGCCCAGCGACAGATACGCAGTATTTT.

The rearrangement uses TRBV5-1 and TRBJ2-7; tentative D call: TRBD2 (6 bases). With 4 bases removed from V and 1 base from J, the gap between germline ends came to 18 bases. CDR3 length: 16 amino acids. CDR1 is SGHRS and CDR2 is YFSETQ in the germline V gene. The CDR3 DNA sequence: TGCGCCAGCAGCCTATGGCACGGGGGAGAATCCTACGAGCAGTACTTC. This encodes CASSLWHGGESYEQYF.

The rearrangement uses TRBV19 and TRBJ2-6; D gene ambiguous. The ends were cut back, 3 bases at V and 0 bases at J, with 9 bases in the middle. The CDR3 is 16 residues long. Germline loops: CDR1 LNHDA, CDR2 SQIVND (reference sequence). CDR3 nucleotide sequence: TGTGCCAGTAGTATGTTAGTCAGCTCTGGGGCCAACGTCCTGACTTTC. As protein: CASSMLVSSGANVLTF. The whole variable domain, filled in from reference TRBV19 and TRBJ2-6, reads DGGITQSPKYLFRKEGQNVTLSCEQNLNHDAMYWYRQDPGQGLRLIYYSQIVNDFQKGDIAEGYSVSREKKESFPLTVTSAQKNPTAFYLCASSMLVSSGANVLTFGAGSRLTVL.

The CDR3 loop reads CASSRPGTSASYEQYF. CDR3 sequence (DNA): TGTGCCAGCAGCCGTCCCGGGACTAGCGCCTCCTACGAGCAGTACTTC. V gene TRBV14 combines with J gene TRBJ2-7; 10 positions agree with TRBD2. The CDR3 extends over 16 amino acids. The germline gives CDR1 SGHDN, CDR2 FVKESK. The V and J ends lost 4 bases and 0 bases, in that order; junction bases with no gene match: 6.